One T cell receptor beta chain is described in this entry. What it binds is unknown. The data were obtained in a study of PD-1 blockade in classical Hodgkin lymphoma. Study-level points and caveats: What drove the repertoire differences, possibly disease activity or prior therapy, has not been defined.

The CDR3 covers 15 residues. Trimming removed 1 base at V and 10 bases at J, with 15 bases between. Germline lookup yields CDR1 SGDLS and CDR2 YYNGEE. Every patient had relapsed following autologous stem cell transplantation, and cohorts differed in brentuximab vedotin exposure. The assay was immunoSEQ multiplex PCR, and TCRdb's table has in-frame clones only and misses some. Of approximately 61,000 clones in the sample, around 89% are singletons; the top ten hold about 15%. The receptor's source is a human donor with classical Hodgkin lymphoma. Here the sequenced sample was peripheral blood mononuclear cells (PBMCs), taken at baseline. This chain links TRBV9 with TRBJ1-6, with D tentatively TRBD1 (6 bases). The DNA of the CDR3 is TGTGCCAGCAGCGTACAGGGGAACGGGGGGTCACCCCTCCACTTT. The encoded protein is CASSVQGNGGSPLHF.